This T cell receptor (beta chain) emerged from a study of cytomegalovirus exposure and HLA in healthy donors. The CDR3 sequence is 14 residues long. V trimming: 5 bases; J trimming: 9 bases; junction bases outside the gene matches: 10. Germline CDR1 reads LNHDA; CDR2 reads SQIVND (reference sequence). This clone turned up a few times. Generated by immunoSEQ multiplex PCR, the TCRdb table keeps only in-frame clones and is missing some. The sample yields about 190,000 clones, approximately 84% seen once. Sequenced material: PBMCs. The sequence came from a woman under 30 in good health and CMV-seropositive. This rearrangement joins TRBV19 to TRBJ1-1; 9 nucleotides align to TRBD1. As DNA, the CDR3 is TGTGCCAGTAGTCCCGGACAGGGGTTAGGAAAAGCTTTCTTT. It encodes CASSPGQGLGKAFF. The complete variable domain, with remaining parts taken from reference TRBV19 and TRBJ1-1, reads DGGITQSPKYLFRKEGQNVTLSCEQNLNHDAMYWYRQDPGQGLRLIYYSQIVNDFQKGDIAEGYSVSREKKESFPLTVTSAQKNPTAFYLCASSPGQGLGKAFFGQGTRLTVV.